A selection of T cell receptor beta chains follows, all from one sample in a study of human T cells and chemical hapten exposure. TCRdb processed the RACE reads anew with MiXCR; each CDR3 protein has one entry. The repertoire holds roughly 60,000 distinct CDR3 sequences, with around 7% as singletons. The sample consisted of whole blood, taken in connection with sensitization to the hapten diphenylcyclopropenone (DPC). All receptors come from a woman aged 25-40 years with alopecia areata. Some clones in this sample may be carry-over from other donors' samples. CDR3s include the opening cysteine and the closing phenylalanine or tryptophan.

CDR3 length,V gene,J gene,CDR3 protein
13,TRBV2,TRBJ1-2,CANSTGNLYGYTF
14,TRBV7-3,TRBJ1-1,CASSRTGAYTEAFF
14,TRBV5-6,TRBJ2-1,CASSLVFRGDEQFF
14,TRBV7-8,TRBJ2-2,CASSLESVSGELFF
13,TRBV6-5,TRBJ1-5,CASSYQGNQPQHF
13,TRBV29-1,TRBJ2-7,CSVPGPKFNEQYF
15,TRBV6-5,TRBJ1-6,CASISRQGGNSPLHF
17,TRBV6-5,TRBJ1-5,CASSLTGAAYSNQPQHF
15,TRBV5-6,TRBJ1-6,CASSSQTGVNSPLHF
15,TRBV27,TRBJ2-7,CASSKGTGGSYEQYF
14,TRBV6-6,TRBJ2-5,CASSYSPSQETQYF
13,TRBV12-3/TRBV12-4,TRBJ1-3,CASGDSSGNTIYF
16,TRBV7-9,TRBJ2-2,CASSFYRTGGAGELFF
14,TRBV3-1,TRBJ2-2,CASRLNSNTGELFF
13,TRBV20-1,TRBJ1-1,CSASLRRNTEAFF
15,TRBV12-3/TRBV12-4,TRBJ1-2,CASSLRQGPNYGYTF
20,TRBV12-5,TRBJ1-2,CASGLVSMRDRDTAFYGYTF
14,TRBV6-5,TRBJ1-5,CASSDRIADQPQHF
14,TRBV7-8,TRBJ2-1,CASSPARAYNEQFF
14,TRBV6-5,TRBJ1-1,CASSPGGRNTEAFF
12,TRBV29-1,TRBJ2-1,CSVVRSNNEQFF
15,TRBV20-1,TRBJ2-5,CSARGSGAAGETQYF
13,TRBV7-9,TRBJ2-2,CASSSIQQRELFF
14,TRBV3-1,TRBJ1-2,CASSQLGRARGYTF
13,TRBV6-1,TRBJ1-1,CASSPLRAVEAFF
15,TRBV29-1,TRBJ2-3,CSVDKAGGVTDTQYF
13,TRBV27,TRBJ1-1,CASSPGSGTEAFF
14,TRBV30,TRBJ2-2,CAWSPSPGVGELFF
12,TRBV6-5,TRBJ1-1,CASTSTNTEAFF
18,TRBV27,TRBJ1-6,CASSLLGGASSYNSPLHF
15,TRBV18,TRBJ1-4,CASQGSGTGNEKLFF
15,TRBV6-1,TRBJ2-1,CASSTIPGTSGTQFF
13,TRBV30,TRBJ1-2,CAWKGRDHYGYTF
15,TRBV6-5,TRBJ1-1,CASRGQGAGDTEAFF
14,TRBV6-5,TRBJ1-6,CASTYSAFNSPLHF
15,TRBV5-1,TRBJ1-2,CASSPKTGSDYGYTF
12,TRBV7-6,TRBJ1-1,CASSDTGTEAFF
14,TRBV2,TRBJ1-2,CASSQQGTDYGYTF
13,TRBV20-1,TRBJ1-1,CSAERADNTEAFF
15,TRBV5-1,TRBJ1-1,CASAAGGSMNTEAFF
15,TRBV12-3/TRBV12-4,TRBJ2-3,CASRYASGEGNTQYF
13,TRBV7-3,TRBJ2-1,CASSSTGWNEQFF
14,TRBV2,TRBJ1-2,CASRRSQQAYGYTF
13,TRBV20-1,TRBJ2-7,CSARYFGGYEQYF
11,TRBV5-1,TRBJ2-5,CASSSQETQYF
13,TRBV10-3,TRBJ2-7,CAIAGTDLYEQYF
13,TRBV10-3,TRBJ2-7,CAISDDRIYEQYF
12,TRBV29-1,TRBJ1-2,CSVGRAGRGYTF
12,TRBV12-3/TRBV12-4,TRBJ2-3,CASSLNTDTQYF
14,TRBV5-1,TRBJ1-1,CASSPGGVNTEAFF
16,TRBV12-3/TRBV12-4,TRBJ1-6,CASSLALPGWDSPLHF
15,TRBV6-1,TRBJ1-1,CASSEIQGAFTEAFF
13,TRBV7-9,TRBJ1-1,CASRPWDNTEAFF
16,TRBV6-6,TRBJ2-5,CASSYPEVAGQETQYF
11,TRBV10-2,TRBJ2-3,CASSPTDTQYF
13,TRBV20-1,TRBJ2-1,CSASGQGYNEQFF
13,TRBV20-1,TRBJ2-5,CSVLAGGLETQYF
15,TRBV6-6,TRBJ1-1,CASTRQGELKTEAFF
14,TRBV12-5,TRBJ2-1,CASGDGTNYNEQFF
15,TRBV3-1,TRBJ1-1,CASSQDADRGTEAFF